This paragraph covers one T cell receptor beta chain sequence. There is no known antigen for this receptor. Base qualities are not recorded, but no much larger clone differs from it by a single base. The CDR3 contains 12 residues, cysteine and phenylalanine counted. CDR3 DNA is the only sequence kept; it has 36 bases, read in frame from the first base. The germline V gene provides CDR1 MDHEN and CDR2 SYDVKM. V sheds 6 bases and J sheds 5 bases, leaving 10 bases between their ends. The sample originates from a study of cytomegalovirus exposure and HLA in healthy donors (dated by TCRdb to the late 2010s). Study-wide context: An earlier analysis of approximately 590 of the donors reported approximately 290 Gb of sequence data and 117 million unique TCR beta sequences from about 200 million T cells. A later analysis re-analyzed previously published TCR beta repertoires from 550 to 700 donors and added high-resolution HLA genotyping to study TCR occurrence patterns. Typing coverage differed by locus: A, B, C, DRB1 and DQB1 were typed in roughly 620-630 donors, DQA1 in about 560, DPA1 in 600 to 610, and DPB1 in 400 to 480. All discovery cohort repertoires had been generated using a single sequencing platform. Among roughly 370 genotyped donors of the cohort, an average of 235,054 unique TCR beta nucleotide sequences were sequenced per donor, around 20% of them non-productive. Of the approximately 400 genotyped donors, 81% were placed in the genetic ancestry cluster associated with self-reported Caucasian donors. An early release that covered more than 550 HLA-typed donors contained 250 to 350 gigabases of sequencing data and approximately 85 million unique TCR sequences. Class I and class II HLA loci were covered by the typing at four-digit resolution. In addition to the first cohort of 666 subjects, a separate validation cohort of around 110 different subjects was used. High-throughput TCR immunosequencing, statistical association of individual TCRs with disease status, and machine learning were combined to predict cytomegalovirus infection status. Because of strong linkage in the cohort, a handful of DR-DQ haplotypes were treated as single units for association and clustering. A later genetic analysis took genome-wide SNP genotypes for about 55% of the 666 donors and used that subset as a discovery cohort. Alongside the repertoire data, information on donor age, sex, ethnicity and CMV serostatus was compiled. The T cell repertoires of 700 or so subjects were profiled by immunosequencing and related to cytomegalovirus serostatus. An earlier analysis of around 580 of the donors used high-throughput TCR beta sequencing to judge whether each TCR beta V gene segment behaved as functional or pseudogenic. Rather than using new phenotypic data, the later analysis identified candidate immune exposures from TCR beta sequences and from how often those sequences occurred across donors. The study aimed to test whether cataloging public T cell receptors could reveal signatures of past pathogen exposure.

The library was produced with the immunoSEQ multiplex PCR assay. For the multiplex PCR, a mixture combining 60 forward primers for TCR Vbeta segments and 13 reverse primers for TCR Jbeta segments was used. The CDR3 region of rearranged TCR beta genes was amplified from genomic DNA by a multiplex PCR assay. On the Illumina HiSeq System, the amplified TCR beta libraries were sequenced as 87-base-pair reads. Per the original workflow: In a later analysis, roughly 80 million unique TCR beta chains were counted across the 666 repertoires, and approximately 11 million of these chains were shared by at least two donors. A nearest-neighbor algorithm error-corrected the raw reads and collapsed the reads into unique sequences, merging closely related sequences to remove PCR and sequencing errors. V, D and J gene segments were assigned by aligning CDR3 sequences to IMGT reference sequences. For a sequence to be retained, a match of at least six nucleotides was required to both a V gene segment and a J gene segment. A rearrangement counted as productive if the CDR3 had no stop codons and remained in frame with V and J, and every other rearrangement counted as non-productive. CDR3 was defined according to IMGT convention as the region running from the second conserved V-encoded cysteine to the conserved J-encoded phenylalanine. Sequences without an unambiguous match to a single V gene segment were excluded from the earlier analysis of 450 to 650 of the donors. An earlier analysis of around 600 of the donors classified V segments as functional when productive rearrangements were above 56.7% and as segregating when the standard deviation between donors was above 5%. A statistical classification framework was built to diagnose cytomegalovirus status from the catalog of TCR beta chain sequences. In a later analysis, TCR nucleotide sequences were compared against IMGT/GENE-DB human TR gene sequences so that V and J genes could be assigned. A later analysis assigned CDR3 sequences and most-parsimonious VDJ recombination scenarios with the TCRdist pipeline. In a later analysis, each TCR beta chain was defined by its CDR3 amino acid sequence together with its V-gene family, and reads without a unique V-gene family were excluded. As a way to deal with suspected cross-contamination and a sequencing artifact, a later analysis dropped over 550 nucleotide sequences that were highly shared and had low generation probability. A later analysis calculated a clonal expansion index for each public chain from normalized within-repertoire ranks of inferred template counts. Generation probabilities in a later analysis came from a VDJ recombination model fitted to out-of-frame rearrangements, and those results were checked against IGoR. In a later analysis, TCR-TCR, TCR-HLA and TCR-CMV co-occurrence was scored with hypergeometric tests, and a repertoire-size bias correction was applied to TCR pairs. False discovery rates were estimated in a later analysis by permuting HLA or CMV assignments 20 times. In a later analysis, co-occurring TCRs were grouped with DBSCAN, and TCRdist sequence similarity was added when clustering was performed within HLA-allele-positive subsets. Co-occurrence clustering excluded repertoires with fewer than 30,000 or more than 120,000 public chains, plus five with anomalous nucleotide sharing. TCRdb re-hosts the immuneACCESS table, in-frame sequences only. Its copies lack some clones; in the studies checked, an unresolved V gene accounts for under half of them, and the cause for the rest is not known. The V and J calls and the clone size are those of that table, but D and trimming were determined from the DNA. The table for this sample lists 85,000 to 130,000 clones; around 80% of them were counted only once. The ten largest clones add up to roughly 1.8% of the sample.

In total, just over 650 healthy bone marrow donors made up the cohort. All cohort members were sampled while nominally healthy, although unrecorded immune exposures were likely present. The donor was CMV seronegative and belonged to the group of 320 or so seronegative cohort members. Every donor gave a peripheral blood sample, and the peripheral blood mononuclear cells from that sample were used for TCR beta sequencing. Genomic DNA extraction from the blood cell samples was performed with the Qiagen DNeasy Blood Extraction Kit. General study outcomes and caveats: HLA typing was unavailable for some donors at each locus, so association tests used only the typed subset. Immune exposure information for the cohort was limited to CMV serostatus. In an earlier analysis of 587 of the donors, most TCR beta V segments were observed in productive rearrangements about 87% or about 30% of the time, broadly matching IMGT annotations. Because the 87-base-pair reads could not distinguish some IMGT-functional V segments, including TRBV6-2 and TRBV6-3, those segments were excluded. Correlated functional status among segregating V segments might be attributable to linkage disequilibrium, but an unknown experimental factor could not be ruled out. Sequencing depth was assumed to be roughly uniform across donors in the presence/absence analyses, though that assumption may not hold. According to a later analysis, most CMV-associated TCR beta chains appeared to be HLA-restricted, and the HLA associations seemed to be driven largely by CMV exposure. Specific HLA alleles were associated with around 18,000 TCR beta sequences at a false discovery rate of 0.05 in a later analysis. Because counts were too low, about 15 rarely observed V segments, including chromosome 9 orphons, were left out of the earlier analysis of a few hundred of the donors. In a later analysis, several top co-occurrence clusters were reported to appear linked to parvovirus B19, influenza, CMV and Epstein-Barr virus. Compared with the roughly 710-donor mean, donors in an Asian-associated ancestry cluster had fewer N-insertions in productive TCRs, according to a later genetic analysis. In vitro tests confirmed that a few of the cytomegalovirus-associated TCR beta chains recognize cytomegalovirus antigens. A further reported finding was that TCR beta sequences accurately predicted the HLA-A and HLA-B alleles for most subjects in the first cohort. In a later analysis, TCR association rates were found to vary across HLA loci, with the most associated TCRs seen for DRB1 alleles and the fewest for HLA-C alleles. Most TCR sequences were observed very rarely across donors, whereas some public TCRs were present in many individuals. In a later analysis, HLA-associated TCR beta chains showed more clonal expansion and lower generation probabilities than non-associated chains that were equally common. According to the authors, the approach could potentially be generalized to other disease states and immunological phenotypes. In both the original and validation cohorts, the classifier was reported to diagnose cytomegalovirus status with high specificity and sensitivity. An association between a missense DCLRE1C variant and V-gene and J-gene trimming of TCR beta chains was found in a later genetic analysis and replicated in an independent cohort. In the study, roughly 160 TCR beta chains were listed as associated with cytomegalovirus. This cohort had only TCR beta chains sequenced, and the lack of alpha or paired-chain data limited which features could be detected. Strong co-occurrence of HLA alleles, especially DR and DQ, made assigning TCR associations to individual alleles difficult. The sequencing pipeline was judged likely to have produced a cluster of highly shared sequence variants as a technical artifact.

This sequence was found in a woman aged 35 to 49 in good health and CMV-seronegative. The sample taken for sequencing was PBMCs. The chain links TRBV28 with TRBJ1-1, and the D gene may be TRBD1, 6 bases matching. CDR3 protein: CASRGAGTEAFF. In nucleotides, the sequence is TGTGCCAGCAGGGGGGCCGGGACTGAAGCTTTCTTT. The full variable domain, with segments outside the CDR3 supplied by the reference TRBV28 and TRBJ1-1 proteins, appears as DVKVTQSSRYLVKRTGEKVFLECVQDMDHENMFWYRQDPGLGLRLIYFSYDVKMKEKGDIPEGYSVSREKKERFSLILESASTNQTSMYLCASRGAGTEAFFGQGTRLTVV.